Listed here are 2 T cell receptor beta chains from one sample, sequenced in a study of T cells in localized non-small cell lung cancer (dated by TCRdb to the early 2020s). Library preparation was by the immunoSEQ multiplex PCR assay. Entries here come from immuneACCESS through TCRdb and include only in-frame sequences with V and J called. Some clones fail to appear in such tables; in the studies checked, an unresolved V gene covers under half of the shortfall, and the cause of the remainder is unknown. This sample lists around 67,000 clones; roughly 90% were detected once. The ten largest clones represent roughly 2% of the sample. Here the sequenced sample was peripheral blood, taken before any cancer treatment. The receptors were sampled from a woman aged 35 to 69 with stage I lung adenocarcinoma.

The CDR3 bases are TGTGCCAGCAGCTCGGGTACGCAGTATTTT. Amino acid sequence: CASSSGTQYF. The chain recombines TRBV7-9 with TRBJ2-3; no reliable D call. There are 10 residues in the CDR3. V lost 4 bases, J lost 8 bases, and 4 bases lay in between. Germline V gene lookup returns CDR1 SEHNR and CDR2 FQNEAQ (reference sequence).

The V gene is TRBV2, the J gene TRBJ2-3, with 7 bases fitting TRBD2. Unmatched junction bases numbered 29, after V lost 5 bases and J lost 0 bases. The CDR3 loop spans 23 amino acids. The germline V gene encodes CDR1 SNHLY and CDR2 FYNNEI. This CDR3 is CASSHLNMGREWEGSASTDTQYF. The CDR3 DNA is TGTGCCAGCAGTCACCTTAACATGGGGAGGGAGTGGGAAGGGAGTGCTAGCACAGATACGCAGTATTTT.